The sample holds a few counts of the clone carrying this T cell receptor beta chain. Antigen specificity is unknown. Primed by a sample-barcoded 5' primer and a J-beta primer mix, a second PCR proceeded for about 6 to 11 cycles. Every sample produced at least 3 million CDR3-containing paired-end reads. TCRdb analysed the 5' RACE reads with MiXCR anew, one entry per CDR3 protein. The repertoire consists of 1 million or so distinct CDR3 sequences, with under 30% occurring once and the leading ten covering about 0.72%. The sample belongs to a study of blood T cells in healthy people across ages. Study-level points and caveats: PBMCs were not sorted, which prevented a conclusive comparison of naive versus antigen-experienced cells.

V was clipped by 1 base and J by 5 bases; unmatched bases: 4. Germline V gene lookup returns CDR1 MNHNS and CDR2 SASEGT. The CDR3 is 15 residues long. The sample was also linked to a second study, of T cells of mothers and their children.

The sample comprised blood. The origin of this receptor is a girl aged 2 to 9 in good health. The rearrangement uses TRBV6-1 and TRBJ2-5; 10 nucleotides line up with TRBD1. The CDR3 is CASSEGQGAGETQYF. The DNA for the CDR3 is TGTGCCAGCAGTGAAGGACAGGGGGCCGGGGAGACCCAGTACTTC.